These 21 T cell receptor beta chains were sequenced from one sample in a study of T-cell reconstitution after alpha-beta-depleted transplantation in children. As it was prepared, the TCRbeta library received unique molecular identifiers. TCRdb analysed the PCR reads with MiXCR anew, one entry per CDR3 protein. The table records some 530,000 distinct CDR3 sequences, approximately 12% of them present only once. The sample here was PBMCs from the stem cell graft donor, taken from the stem cell graft. The receptors stem from a human donor who donated a stem cell graft to a child with combined immunodeficiency.

At least ten counts were recorded for this clonotype. This chain connects TRBV12-3 or TRBV12-4 to TRBJ2-1, with 10 bases identical to TRBD2. V lost 3 bases, J lost 4 bases, and 6 bases stayed unmatched. The CDR3 is made up of 16 amino acids. As DNA, the CDR3 is TGTGCCAGCAGTTTGGTGAGCGGGAGGGGGTACAATGAGCAGTTCTTC. Its translation is CASSLVSGRGYNEQFF.

This clonotype was seen more than once but under ten times. The gene calls are TRBV20-1 and TRBJ2-5; a possible D gene is TRBD1 (6 bases). Germline CDR1 DFQATT, CDR2 SNEGSKA (reference sequence). V was trimmed by 1 base and J by 0 bases, leaving 12 bases between them. The CDR3 is 15 residues long. CDR3 in amino acids: CSARGLGAYQETQYF. DNA of the CDR3: TGCAGTGCTAGAGGGCTGGGGGCGTACCAAGAGACCCAGTACTTC.

This clonotype has just a few counts. The V gene is TRBV4-2, the J gene TRBJ2-1, with D possibly being TRBD2 (7 bases). The germline V and J ends were trimmed by 0 bases and 7 bases, with 13 bases remaining between them. This CDR3 comprises 15 residues. CDR1 and CDR2 (germline): LGHNA, YNFKEQ. CDR3 loop: CASSQDEGGRNEQFF. As DNA, the CDR3 is TGTGCCAGCAGCCAAGACGAGGGGGGGCGTAATGAGCAGTTCTTC.

In this sample, this clonotype turned up many times. The CDR3 protein is CASSPGLGHRKGYTF. The CDR3 DNA reads as TGTGCCAGCAGCCCCGGGCTGGGACACCGGAAGGGCTACACCTTC. This chain uses TRBV28 with TRBJ1-2; tentative D call: TRBD1 (6 bases). Trimming pared 6 bases from V and 8 bases from J, leaving 22 bases between. The CDR3 has 15 amino acids. The V gene's germline CDR1 is MDHEN and CDR2 SYDVKM.

The chain has TRBV11-3 and TRBJ1-4; no reliable D call. This CDR3 comprises 15 residues. V was clipped by 5 bases and J by 2 bases, with 12 bases between them. Germline V gene lookup returns CDR1 SGHNT and CDR2 YENEEA. The CDR3 nucleotides read TGTGCCAGCAGCCCTAACGGAGGCACTAATGAAAAACTGTTTTTT. Protein: CASSPNGGTNEKLFF.

The gene calls are TRBV5-6 and TRBJ2-1, with 7 positions matching TRBD2. CDR1 SGHDT and CDR2 YYEEEE come from the germline V gene. The trim removed 4 bases at V and 10 bases at J, leaving 8 bases unmatched. This CDR3 comprises 13 residues. The DNA of the CDR3 is TGTGCCAGCAGCAGACTAGCACTGAGCGAGCAGTTCTTC. Encoded protein: CASSRLALSEQFF.

This clonotype was counted ten times or more. The chain carries TRBV20-1 and TRBJ2-7; TRBD1 agrees at 8 bases. The ends lost 0 bases at V and 3 bases at J; junction bases unmatched: 7. The CDR3 contains 15 residues. CDR1 and CDR2 (germline): DFQATT, SNEGSKA (reference sequence). The CDR3 protein is CSARDWTGNDYEQYF. The CDR3 DNA reads TGCAGTGCTAGAGATTGGACAGGGAACGACTACGAGCAGTACTTC.

This clonotype was observed at least ten times. The chain uses TRBV29-1 and TRBJ2-2; a possible D gene is TRBD2 (6 bases). V was pared by 6 bases and J by 6 bases, with 14 bases between. CDR1 and CDR2 (germline): SQVTM, ANQGSEA. This CDR3 is built from 13 residues. The CDR3 nucleotides are TGCAGCGTGGGCGGGGCGTCTTCCGGGGAGCTGTTTTTT. Its protein is CSVGGASSGELFF.

The chain combines TRBV6-1 with TRBJ1-1; TRBD1 is a possible D gene (5 bases). In germline, CDR1 is MNHNS, CDR2 SASEGT. Trimming shortened V by 7 bases and J by 0 bases, and 12 bases separated the two germline ends. The CDR3 is 14 residues long. This chain's CDR3 is CASTVTGMNTEAFF. The CDR3 DNA is TGTGCCAGCACTGTTACAGGCATGAACACTGAAGCTTTCTTT.

This clonotype came up a few times. The chain carries TRBV7-2 and TRBJ2-1; 8 bases map to TRBD2. This CDR3 is built from 15 residues. Unmatched junction bases numbered 7, after V lost 5 bases and J lost 4 bases. Germline CDR1 is SGHTA and CDR2 is FQGNSA. CDR3 amino acids: CASSPQGLGYNEQFF. The CDR3 coding sequence is TGTGCCAGCAGCCCTCAGGGACTAGGTTACAATGAGCAGTTCTTC.

The sample holds a few counts of this clonotype. The chain carries TRBV2 and TRBJ1-4; 7 bases map to TRBD1. Germline V lookup: CDR1 SNHLY, CDR2 FYNNEI. After removal of 3 bases from V and 6 bases from J, the junction contained 4 bases not matched to a gene. CDR3 length: 14 residues. The CDR3 reads CASSETGSDEKLFF. Here the CDR3 DNA reads TGTGCCAGCAGTGAGACAGGGTCAGATGAAAAACTGTTTTTT.

This clonotype turned up a few times. V is TRBV4-3 and J is TRBJ1-4; 7 bases are a match to TRBD1. Losses at the gene ends were 1 base for V and 3 bases for J; bases not matched to a gene: 8. The CDR3 has 17 amino acids. Germline V gene data show CDR1 as LGHNA and CDR2 as YSLEER. The DNA of the CDR3 is TGCGCCAGCAGCCAAGCGCTGGAGGGGGCGGCTAATGAAAAACTGTTTTTT. It is translated as CASSQALEGAANEKLFF.

This clonotype came up a few times. The chain couples TRBV12-3 or TRBV12-4 to TRBJ1-4, with D possibly TRBD1 on 5 matching bases. The CDR3 spans 14 residues. V lost 3 bases and J 3 bases, leaving 8 bases between the germline ends. The CDR3 reads CASSFQGANEKLFF. The CDR3 DNA follows: TGTGCCAGCAGTTTTCAGGGTGCTAATGAAAAACTGTTTTTT.

The chain has TRBV6-5 and TRBJ2-3, with D possibly being TRBD1 (6 bases). The CDR3 is 16 amino acids. From germline, CDR1 is MNHEY and CDR2 SVGAGI. With 4 bases removed from V and 2 bases from J, the gap between germline ends came to 16 bases. In nucleotides, the CDR3 is TGTGCCAGCAGTTCCTCGACAGGTGGGGTCACAGATACGCAGTATTTT. It codes for CASSSSTGGVTDTQYF.

The V and J genes are TRBV3-1 and TRBJ2-1, with 9 bases identical to TRBD1. The CDR3 runs to 14 residues. Germline V gene data show CDR1 as LGHDT and CDR2 as YNNKEL (reference sequence). Trimming removed 4 bases from V and 5 bases from J; junction bases left unmatched: 3. CDR3 loop: CASSRTGVHNEQFF. CDR3 sequence (DNA): TGTGCCAGCAGCCGGACAGGGGTACACAATGAGCAGTTCTTC.

This chain uses TRBV12-3 or TRBV12-4 with TRBJ2-7, with 8 nucleotides matching TRBD2. The CDR3 is made up of 17 amino acids. With V trimmed by 6 bases and J by 2 bases, 15 bases remained unmatched. The chain's CDR3 is CASSPPGAGLVAYEQYF. The CDR3, as DNA: TGTGCCAGCAGCCCTCCCGGGGCGGGACTAGTCGCCTACGAGCAGTACTTC.

The table lists this clonotype with many counts. The chain couples TRBV18 to TRBJ2-2; 8 bases agree with TRBD1. From germline, CDR1 is KGHSH and CDR2 LQKENI. The CDR3 totals 15 residues. J was trimmed by 4 bases and V by 2 bases; bases with no gene match: 3. The CDR3 DNA follows: TGTGCCAGCTCACCAGGGACAGGTATCACCGGGGAGCTGTTTTTT. Translated: CASSPGTGITGELFF.

This chain links TRBV6-5 with TRBJ2-3, with D unclear. CDR1 MNHEY and CDR2 SVGAGI come from the germline V gene. The CDR3 is made up of 14 amino acids. Trimming shortened V by 3 bases and J by 2 bases, and 9 bases separated the two germline ends. The CDR3, as DNA: TGTGCCAGCAGTTATGAACGGTTCACAGATACGCAGTATTTT. Translated, it gives CASSYERFTDTQYF.

This clonotype was recorded a few times. The chain links TRBV10-2 to TRBJ1-2; D unclear. Trimming took 0 bases from V and 8 from J, leaving 13 bases between them. The CDR3 covers 14 residues. Germline V gene lookup returns CDR1 WSHSY and CDR2 SAAADI. CDR3: CASSESTRHRGYTF. The CDR3 nucleotides read TGCGCCAGCAGTGAGTCGACTCGGCACCGAGGCTACACCTTC.

V is TRBV7-3 and J is TRBJ1-3; D gene ambiguous. The CDR3 has 13 amino acids. The germline V gene encodes CDR1 SGHTA and CDR2 FQGTGA. The V and J ends lost 2 bases and 4 bases respectively, with 6 bases between them. CDR3: CASSLGSGNTIYF. Here the CDR3 DNA reads TGTGCCAGCAGCTTAGGGTCCGGAAACACCATATATTTT.

This clonotype appeared many times. The V and J genes are TRBV4-2 and TRBJ1-5; unclear D gene. Germline CDR1 and CDR2: LGHNA and YNFKEQ. The CDR3 loop spans 16 amino acids. V was shortened by 0 bases and J by 0 bases, with 9 bases between the two germline ends. This CDR3 reads CASSQEVRYSNQPQHF. For the CDR3, the DNA is TGTGCCAGCAGCCAAGAGGTTAGGTATAGCAATCAGCCCCAGCATTTT.